The 6 T cell receptor beta chains in this list originate from one sample, sequenced in a study of blood T cell repertoires in COVID-19. Profiled with immunoSEQ multiplex PCR; TCRdb holds only in-frame clones, not every one. This sample has 40,000 to 50,000 clones, with 86% found just once. What was sequenced was peripheral blood. Receptor source: a man in his forties with active COVID-19.

This chain links TRBV6-4 with TRBJ1-6, with D unclear. Trimming removed 6 bases from V and 0 bases from J, with 12 bases in between. The CDR3 is 16 residues long. CDR1 MRHNA and CDR2 SNTAGT come from the germline V gene. The CDR3 sequence is CASREDWSSYNSPLHF. In nucleotides, the CDR3 is TGTGCCAGCAGGGAGGACTGGAGCTCCTATAATTCACCCCTCCACTTT.

The chain carries TRBV6-5 and TRBJ1-5; 7 bases map to TRBD1. Per germline, CDR1 MNHEY and CDR2 SVGAGI. The trim removed 8 bases at V and 5 bases at J, leaving 9 bases unmatched. The CDR3 has 14 amino acids. The CDR3 reads CASRNRGSYQPQHF. CDR3 sequence (DNA): TGTGCCAGCCGAAACAGGGGTTCGTATCAGCCCCAGCATTTT.

The chain recombines TRBV29-1 with TRBJ1-2; tentatively, D is TRBD1 (5 bases). V dropped 3 bases and J dropped 4 bases, with 15 bases sitting between them. The CDR3 sequence is 14 residues long. Germline V gene lookup returns CDR1 SQVTM and CDR2 ANQGSEA. This chain's CDR3 is CSVELYGGGYGYTF. The DNA of the CDR3 is TGCAGCGTTGAGCTTTACGGCGGGGGCTATGGCTACACCTTC.

The chain couples TRBV10-3 to TRBJ2-1, with D tentatively TRBD1 (5 bases). Germline assignment: CDR1 ENHRY and CDR2 SYGVKD. This CDR3 is 16 amino acids long. Trimming removed 5 bases at V and 1 base at J, with 15 bases between. In nucleotides, the CDR3 is TGTGCCATCAGTCAGGGTTGGAAGAGTTCCTACAATGAGCAGTTCTTC. Residues: CAISQGWKSSYNEQFF.

The CDR3 sequence is CASSPIQGLNTEAFF. The CDR3 DNA reads TGTGCCAGCAGTCCGATACAGGGATTGAACACTGAAGCTTTCTTT. The rearrangement joins TRBV28 to TRBJ1-1, with a tentative D call TRBD1 (6 bases). CDR1 is MDHEN, CDR2 SYDVKM, per germline. The CDR3 covers 15 residues. V gave up 5 bases and J gave up 0 bases, with 13 bases separating them.

The chain links TRBV5-1 to TRBJ1-6, with D maybe TRBD1 (5 bases). This CDR3 is 16 amino acids long. Trimming pared 1 base from V and 7 bases from J, leaving 15 bases between. Germline V gene data show CDR1 as SGHRS and CDR2 as YFSETQ. CDR3 sequence: CASSLFGGGENSPLHF. CDR3 nucleotides: TGCGCCAGCAGCTTGTTTGGGGGAGGTGAAAATTCACCCCTCCACTTT. The full variable domain, rest sourced from reference TRBV5-1 and TRBJ1-6, is KAGVTQTPRYLIKTRGQQVTLSCSPISGHRSVSWYQQTPGQGLQFLFEYFSETQRNKGNFPGRFSGRQFSNSRSEMNVSTLELGDSALYLCASSLFGGGENSPLHFGNGTRLTVT.